Presented here are 18 T cell receptor beta chains from one specimen sequenced in a study of regulatory T cells in long-lasting Graves disease. Described time point: newly diagnosed GD, antithyroid drugs for less than 3 months. Construction of the TCR library relied on RNA isolated from PBMCs. iRepertoire HTBI primers and Arm-PCR of CDR3 regions built TCR beta libraries. TCRdb redid the calling of the multiplex PCR reads with MiXCR, one entry per CDR3 protein. The table includes roughly 520,000 distinct CDR3 sequences, approximately 12% detected once. These data were also reused for a study on T cells in Graves' hyperthyroidism and ophthalmopathy.

Sequences were derived from peripheral blood mononuclear cells (PBMCs), sampled at new diagnosis, from a patient treated with antithyroid drugs. These receptors came from a woman in her 30s with Graves disease.

This clonotype was detected many times. At one of its ends the junction is not consistent with the germline gene, which may arise from a read error. V usage is TRBV29-1 and J usage is TRBJ2-5; possible D gene TRBD2, 6 bases. Germline values: CDR1 SQVTM, CDR2 ANQGSEA. The CDR3 contains 12 residues. The CDR3 reads CTVSGDRETQYF. CDR3 DNA sequence: TGCACCGTTTCGGGGGACCGGGAGACCCAGTACTTC. Full variable domain (remainder filled in from reference TRBV29-1 and TRBJ2-5): SAVISQKPSRDICQRGTSLTIQCQVDSQVTMMFWYRQQPGQSLTLIATANQGSEATYESGFVIDKFPISRPNLTFSTLTVSNMSPEDSSIYLCTVSGDRETQYFGPGTRLLVL.

V gene TRBV19 combines with J gene TRBJ2-7, with 11 bases identical to TRBD1. This CDR3 has 14 amino acids. Germline V gene sequence: CDR1 LNHDA, CDR2 SQIVND (reference sequence). J lost 2 bases, V lost 5 bases, and 2 bases had no gene match. The CDR3 protein is CASSWTGGPYEQYF. CDR3 nucleotide sequence: TGTGCCAGTAGTTGGACAGGGGGCCCCTACGAGCAGTACTTC.

This clonotype was counted ten times or more. The V call is TRBV2, the J call TRBJ2-3, with no clear D. V shed 8 bases and J shed 3 bases, with 9 bases lying between them. Germline CDR1 is SNHLY and CDR2 is FYNNEI. CDR3 size: 12 residues. The CDR3 reads CASSQETDTQYF. The CDR3 nucleotides are TGTGCCAGCTCTCAGGAGACAGATACGCAGTATTTT.

This clonotype was counted many times. The chain couples TRBV30 to TRBJ2-5; D may be TRBD2 (6 bases). CDR1 GTSNPN and CDR2 SVGIG come from the germline V gene (reference sequence). This CDR3 has 15 amino acids. V gave up 1 base and J gave up 2 bases, with 14 bases separating them. The CDR3 loop reads CAWSGGFGGQETQYF. CDR3 DNA sequence: TGTGCCTGGAGTGGAGGTTTCGGGGGACAAGAGACCCAGTACTTC.

The sample holds many counts of this clonotype. V and J are TRBV6-1 and TRBJ1-1; D not resolved. The V end lost 2 bases, the J end lost 9 bases, and 13 bases lay between the germline ends. The CDR3 consists of 13 residues. Germline lookup yields CDR1 MNHNS and CDR2 SASEGT. DNA of the CDR3: TGTGCCAGCAGTGAACCCTGGACGATTAAAGCTTTCTTT. This sequence encodes CASSEPWTIKAFF.

The chain links TRBV30 to TRBJ2-1; the D call may be TRBD1 or TRBD2 (5 bases each). The CDR3 is made up of 18 amino acids. V lost 2 bases and J 6 bases, leaving 26 bases between the germline ends. Germline V gene data show CDR1 as GTSNPN and CDR2 as SVGIG (reference sequence). CDR3 bases: TGTGCCTGGAGTTTACGGGGCAGGCTCGGTTTTGCCGGCAATGAGCAGTTCTTC. It translates to CAWSLRGRLGFAGNEQFF.

This clonotype was detected a few times. This chain joins TRBV30 and TRBJ1-2; perhaps TRBD1 as D (5 bases). Trimming shortened V by 5 bases and J by 8 bases, and 12 bases separated the two germline ends. Germline values: CDR1 GTSNPN, CDR2 SVGIG (reference sequence). The CDR3 has 11 residues. The CDR3 reads CAWGRGDGYTF. CDR3 in DNA: TGTGCCTGGGGGAGGGGTGACGGCTACACCTTC.

This clonotype was counted only a few times. The CDR3: CSAPSPEQQFF. The CDR3 DNA sequence: TGCAGTGCCCCTAGCCCGGAGCAGCAGTTCTTC. The chain joins TRBV20-1 to TRBJ2-1; a weak D match, TRBD2 (5 bases). CDR1 is DFQATT, CDR2 SNEGSKA, per germline (reference sequence). Trimming stripped 6 bases from V and 11 bases from J, with 14 bases between. The CDR3 runs 11 residues.

This clonotype came up many times. The genes are TRBV2 and TRBJ2-2; weak D call: TRBD2 (5 bases). With 6 bases removed from V and 2 bases from J, the gap between germline ends came to 10 bases. The CDR3 has 14 amino acids. The germline V gene has CDR1 SNHLY and CDR2 FYNNEI. CDR3 amino acids: CASSEGYNTGELFF. The CDR3 DNA reads TGTGCCAGCAGCGAGGGCTACAACACCGGGGAGCTGTTTTTT.

This clonotype was recorded at least ten times. The rearrangement joins TRBV9 to TRBJ2-2; perhaps D is TRBD1 or TRBD2 (5 bases each). Trimming stripped 2 bases from V and 4 bases from J, with 15 bases between. The germline V gene encodes CDR1 SGDLS and CDR2 YYNGEE. This CDR3 has 16 residues. CDR3 nucleotide sequence: TGTGCCAGCAGCGTTTCCGGGACCTCTTTCACCGGGGAGCTGTTTTTT. Translating gives CASSVSGTSFTGELFF.

This clonotype has ten or more counts. The chain employs TRBV3-1 and TRBJ2-4; no clear D gene. V was cut by 1 base and J by 8 bases, with 3 bases left in between. The germline V gene encodes CDR1 LGHDT and CDR2 YNNKEL (reference sequence). The CDR3 covers 11 residues. CDR3 coding DNA: TGTGCCAGCAGCCAAGGGGACATTCAGTACTTC. It specifies CASSQGDIQYF.

This clonotype was seen more than once but under ten times. The genes are TRBV4-3 and TRBJ2-7; D may correspond to TRBD1 or TRBD2 (5 bases each). The CDR3 consists of 14 residues. Germline assignment: CDR1 LGHNA and CDR2 YSLEER. The V gene lost 1 base and the J gene lost 4 bases, with 11 bases spanning the gap. The CDR3 DNA reads as TGCGCCAGCAGCCAAGTTACATGGGGGTACGAGCAGTACTTC. Protein: CASSQVTWGYEQYF.

This clonotype appeared many times. V usage is TRBV6-5 and J usage is TRBJ2-7; 12 bases align to TRBD2. Looked up from germline, CDR1 is MNHEY and CDR2 is SVGAGI. The CDR3 runs 14 residues. Trimming at V came to 4 bases and at J to 7 bases, leaving 5 bases not matched to a gene. CDR3 residues: CASSFSSGRGEQYF. The CDR3 DNA reads TGTGCCAGCAGTTTTTCTAGCGGGAGGGGAGAGCAGTACTTC.

This clonotype occurred a few times. V gene TRBV7-2 combines with J gene TRBJ2-3, with TRBD2 matching 9 bases. The CDR3 extends over 15 amino acids. The V gene's germline CDR1 is SGHTA and CDR2 FQGNSA. After removal of 0 bases from V and 6 bases from J, the junction contained 4 bases not matched to a gene. The chain's CDR3 is CASSLAAGGADTQYF. CDR3 nucleotides: TGTGCCAGCAGCTTAGCGGCGGGAGGGGCGGATACGCAGTATTTT.

The chain carries TRBV12-3 or TRBV12-4 and TRBJ1-2; no clear D gene. CDR3 length equals 14 residues. Trimming took 2 bases from V and 0 from J, leaving 7 bases between them. DNA for the CDR3: TGTGCCAGCAGTTTATCCTGGACTAACTATGGCTACACCTTC. Residues: CASSLSWTNYGYTF.

This clonotype showed up many times. The chain employs TRBV18 and TRBJ2-5, with D unresolved. V was shortened by 5 bases and J by 0 bases, with 4 bases between the two germline ends. This CDR3 has 12 amino acids. CDR1 is KGHSH, CDR2 LQKENI, per germline. CDR3 loop: CASSGYQETQYF. DNA for the CDR3: TGTGCCAGCTCAGGGTACCAAGAGACCCAGTACTTC. The entire variable domain, with the rest obtained from reference TRBV18 and TRBJ2-5, is as follows: NAGVMQNPRHLVRRRGQEARLRCSPMKGHSHVYWYRQLPEEGLKFMVYLQKENIIDESGMPKERFSAEFPKEGPSILRIQQVVRGDSAAYFCASSGYQETQYFGPGTRLLVL.

A few counts support this clonotype. V and J are TRBV4-2 and TRBJ2-3; D not resolved. The CDR3 runs to 13 residues. Germline assignment: CDR1 LGHNA and CDR2 YNFKEQ. V was pared by 4 bases and J by 3 bases, with 8 bases between. CDR3 sequence: CASSRSHTDTQYF. The CDR3 nucleotides are TGTGCCAGCAGCCGGAGCCATACAGATACGCAGTATTTT.

This clonotype was detected many times. The V and J genes are TRBV12-3 or TRBV12-4 and TRBJ2-6; tentative D call: TRBD1 (6 bases). The CDR3 sequence is 17 residues long. Trimming pared 11 bases from V and 0 bases from J, leaving 20 bases between. The CDR3, as DNA: TGTGCCGGCGACCCGGCACAGGGCCGCTCTGGGGCCAACGTCCTGACTTTC. It specifies CAGDPAQGRSGANVLTF.